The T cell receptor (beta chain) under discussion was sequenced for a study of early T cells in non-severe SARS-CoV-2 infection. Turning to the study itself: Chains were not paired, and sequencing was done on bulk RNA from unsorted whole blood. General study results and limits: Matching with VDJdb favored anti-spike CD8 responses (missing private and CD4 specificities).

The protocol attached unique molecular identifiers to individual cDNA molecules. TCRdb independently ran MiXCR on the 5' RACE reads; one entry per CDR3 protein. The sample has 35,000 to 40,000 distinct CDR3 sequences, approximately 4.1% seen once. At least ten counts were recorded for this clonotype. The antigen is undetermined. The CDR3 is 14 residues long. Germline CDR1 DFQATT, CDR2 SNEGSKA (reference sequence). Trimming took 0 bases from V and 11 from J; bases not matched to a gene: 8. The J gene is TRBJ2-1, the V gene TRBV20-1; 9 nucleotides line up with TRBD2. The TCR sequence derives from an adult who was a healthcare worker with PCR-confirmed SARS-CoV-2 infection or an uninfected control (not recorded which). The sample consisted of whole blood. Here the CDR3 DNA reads TGCAGTGCTAGAGATCCGGTCGCTAGCGGGAAGCAGTTCTTC. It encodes CSARDPVASGKQFF.